This is a list of T cell receptor beta chains from one sample in a study of blood T cell repertoires in COVID-19. TCRdb's copy holds only in-frame clones and misses some; the assay was immunoSEQ multiplex PCR. The sample lists some 150,000 clones; approximately 86% were seen once. The source material was peripheral blood. The receptors originated from a man in his 60s with COVID-19, enrolled during active disease. The CDR3 runs from the conserved cysteine through the conserved F or W. Each record gives: clone size, V gene, J gene, D gene, CDR3 protein, CDR3 DNA. A D gene is named only where the DNA matches it firmly. Size is omitted from some rows. Given values are once, few, many or a class for expanded clones.

NA	TRBV4-2	TRBJ1-1	NA	CASSQASLSGPELTFF	TGTGCCAGCAGCCAAGCGTCCCTTTCAGGGCCGGAGCTAACTTTCTTT
few	TRBV6-6	TRBJ1-1	TRBD1	CASSTYLTGGTEAFF	TGTGCCAGCAGCACCTACTTGACAGGGGGGACTGAAGCTTTCTTT
once	TRBV12-3/TRBV12-4	TRBJ1-1	NA	CASTLRLNTEAFF	TGTGCCAGCACACTAAGACTTAACACTGAAGCTTTCTTT
NA	TRBV12-3/TRBV12-4	TRBJ1-3	NA	CASSFKSGNTIYF	TGTGCCAGCAGTTTCAAATCTGGAAACACCATATATTTT
NA	TRBV9	TRBJ2-3	TRBD2	CASSVESQAGATDTQYF	TGTGCCAGCAGCGTAGAATCCCAAGCGGGGGCGACAGATACGCAGTATTTT
NA	TRBV5-8	TRBJ2-5	TRBD2	CASTSGALYQETQYF	TGTGCCAGCACTAGCGGGGCCCTGTACCAAGAGACCCAGTACTTC
NA	TRBV11-3	TRBJ2-1	TRBD1	CASSLGTGVPLSNEQFF	TGTGCCAGCAGCTTGGGGACAGGGGTGCCCCTTTCCAATGAGCAGTTCTTC
NA	TRBV2	TRBJ2-5	NA	CASRGAGLETQYF	TGTGCCAGCCGCGGGGCAGGTTTGGAGACCCAGTACTTC
NA	TRBV7-2	TRBJ1-5	TRBD1	CASSPTGSGQPQHF	TGTGCCAGCAGCCCGACAGGGTCGGGACAGCCCCAGCATTTT
NA	TRBV28	TRBJ1-1	TRBD1	CASVTPLGGTTEAFF	TGTGCCAGCGTCACCCCGCTAGGGGGCACAACTGAAGCTTTCTTT
NA	TRBV21-1	TRBJ1-1	NA	CASSKVRGGIEAFF	TGTGCCAGCAGCAAAGTCAGGGGCGGCATTGAAGCTTTCTTT
NA	TRBV6-2/TRBV6-3	TRBJ2-2	TRBD1	CASSPDREDTGELFF	TGTGCCAGCAGCCCGGACAGGGAGGACACCGGGGAGCTGTTTTTT
NA	TRBV7-2	TRBJ2-3	TRBD2	CASSLDAGGVPDTQYF	TGTGCCAGCAGCTTAGATGCGGGAGGGGTTCCAGATACGCAGTATTTT
NA	TRBV11-2	TRBJ2-1	NA	CASDPGRYNEQFF	TGTGCCAGTGACCCGGGGAGGTACAATGAGCAGTTCTTC
NA	TRBV7-8	TRBJ1-2	TRBD1	CASSLGRLGQGPGYTF	TGTGCCAGCAGCTTAGGTCGGTTGGGACAGGGCCCTGGCTACACCTTC
NA	TRBV12-3/TRBV12-4	TRBJ1-2	TRBD1	CASTRTGYGYTF	TGTGCCAGCACACGGACAGGGTATGGCTACACCTTC
few	TRBV29-1	TRBJ2-5	NA	CSVMVRGGETQYF	TGCAGCGTTATGGTCAGGGGAGGGGAGACCCAGTACTTC
NA	TRBV27	TRBJ1-2	NA	CASSFRGAGYTF	TGTGCCAGCAGTTTTAGGGGCGCGGGCTACACCTTC
NA	TRBV19	TRBJ1-4	NA	CASRRAVATNEKLFF	TGTGCCAGCAGGAGAGCGGTTGCAACTAATGAAAAACTGTTTTTT
few	TRBV5-1	TRBJ1-2	NA	CASSLEHNYGYTF	TGCGCCAGCAGCTTGGAACACAACTATGGCTACACCTTC
NA	TRBV9	TRBJ2-3	TRBD2	CASSLRGGITDTQYF	TGTGCCAGCAGCCTGCGGGGGGGAATCACAGATACGCAGTATTTT
NA	TRBV12-5	TRBJ2-1	NA	CASGLTSSYNEQFF	TGTGCTAGTGGGCTTACGAGCTCCTACAATGAGCAGTTCTTC
NA	TRBV24-1	TRBJ2-1	TRBD2	CATSDLLAGGHNEQFF	TGTGCCACCAGTGATTTGCTAGCGGGAGGTCACAATGAGCAGTTCTTC
NA	TRBV6-4	TRBJ1-5	NA	CARSGPLGCNQPQHF	TGTGCCAGAAGCGGGCCTCTAGGGTGCAATCAGCCCCAGCATTTT
NA	TRBV29-1	TRBJ2-1	TRBD1	CSAGQGTNEQFF	TGCAGCGCCGGACAGGGGACCAATGAGCAGTTCTTC
NA	TRBV29-1	TRBJ2-3	TRBD2	CSVKRGGTDTQYF	TGCAGCGTGAAGCGGGGGGGCACAGATACGCAGTATTTT